Listed here are 2 T cell receptor beta chains from one sample, sequenced in a study of memory CD8 T cells in hepatitis C reinfection (dated by TCRdb to about 2017). The sample's time point label, decoded: late/post reinfection, 12 to 24 weeks after detection. The sorted cells were sequenced directly ex vivo, without any in vitro expansion ahead of TCR sequencing. Library construction relied on the immunoSEQ multiplex PCR assay. Here the immuneACCESS table is served through TCRdb, limited to in-frame sequences with V and J called. Missing clones are a known gap in these copies; in checked studies unresolved V genes cover under half, and the rest lacks a known reason. The sample table records about 46,000 clones; roughly 89% of these occur just once. The ten most abundant clones make up around 0.78% of the sample. Source material: naive CD8+ T cells sorted from blood. The cell subset or site label of this sample denotes: total naive CD8+CD45RO- T cells. All receptors come from a man aged 18 to 35 with hepatitis C virus infection.

The chain is built from TRBV7-9 and TRBJ2-1; TRBD1 is a possible D gene (5 bases). This CDR3 has 11 amino acids. Trimming stripped 5 bases from V and 7 bases from J, with 6 bases between. Germline V gives CDR1 SEHNR, CDR2 FQNEAQ (reference sequence). CDR3 region: CASSRQNEQFF. The CDR3 DNA follows: TGTGCCAGCAGCCGACAGAATGAGCAGTTCTTC. The full variable domain, in which reference TRBV7-9 and TRBJ2-1 provide the parts outside the CDR3, is DTGVSQNPRHKITKRGQNVTFRCDPISEHNRLYWYRQTLGQGPEFLTYFQNEAQLEKSRLLSDRFSAERPKGSFSTLEIQRTEQGDSAMYLCASSRQNEQFFGPGTRLTVL.

The chain couples TRBV7-9 to TRBJ2-5; weak D call: TRBD2 (6 bases). V was trimmed by 0 bases and J by 2 bases, leaving 10 bases between them. Germline CDR1 SEHNR, CDR2 FQNEAQ (reference sequence). The CDR3 totals 15 residues. This CDR3 is CASSLALRGQETQYF. CDR3 sequence (DNA): TGTGCCAGCAGCTTAGCGCTGCGGGGACAAGAGACCCAGTACTTC. Variable domain in full (rest from reference TRBV7-9 and TRBJ2-5): DTGVSQNPRHKITKRGQNVTFRCDPISEHNRLYWYRQTLGQGPEFLTYFQNEAQLEKSRLLSDRFSAERPKGSFSTLEIQRTEQGDSAMYLCASSLALRGQETQYFGPGTRLLVL.